This T cell receptor (beta chain) was captured by sequencing in a study of blood T cell repertoires in COVID-19. Looking at the study overall: Researchers got acute and convalescent COVID-19 samples from the United States, Italy and Spain. Sources were T cells, B-cell-depleted T cells, or PBMCs; the material itself was cDNA or gDNA.

As originally analysed: It was from reference gene primer amplification that nucleated cell counts were estimated. Libraries were prepared by immunoSEQ multiplex PCR; TCRdb keeps only in-frame clonotypes and omits some of them. That table gives V, J and clone size, and the DNA gave D and trimming. This table holds 200,000 to 250,000 clones, about three quarters found once. This CDR3 contains 13 residues. Germline V gene sequence: CDR1 SGHDN, CDR2 FVKESK. V lost 8 bases and J 0 bases, leaving 5 bases between the germline ends. The sequenced material came from peripheral blood. The receptor comes from a woman aged 70-85 years with acute or convalescent COVID-19. The J gene is TRBJ2-6, the V gene TRBV14; no definite D call. The CDR3 loop reads CASRASGANVLTF. The CDR3 coding sequence is TGTGCCAGCCGAGCCTCTGGGGCCAACGTCCTGACTTTC.